The next 6 T cell receptor beta chains were all read from a single sample in a study of shared clonotypes between healthy human individuals. TCRdb's copy holds only in-frame clones and misses some; the assay was immunoSEQ multiplex PCR. The data show about 2.2 million clones, with over 85% seen just once and more than 1.5% held by the top ten. Terminally differentiated effector memory CD45RA+ cells were excluded from the naive CD8 cells, which were CD45RO-negative and positively selected for CCR7. The sample comprised naive CD8+ T cells from PBMCs. All receptors derive from a man between 18 and 29 years old in good health. Some clones in this sample may be carry-over from other donors' samples.

About this clone itself: Other DNA sequences in the same sample also yield this CDR3. The chain employs TRBV27 and TRBJ2-7; TRBD2 matches 7 bases. The V gene end was trimmed by 5 bases and the J gene end by 1 base; junction bases not matched to a gene: 5. CDR3 length equals 14 residues. Germline V gene sequence: CDR1 MNHEY, CDR2 SMNVEV (reference sequence). The CDR3 DNA is TGTGCCAGCAGTCCCCGGGGGGTATCCTACGAGCAGTACTTC. Its translation is CASSPRGVSYEQYF.

The chain employs TRBV4-2 and TRBJ1-4; TRBD1 agrees at 8 bases. J was trimmed by 8 bases and V by 0 bases; bases with no gene match: 8. The CDR3 has 16 residues. Germline CDR1 LGHNA, CDR2 YNFKEQ. DNA of the CDR3: TGTGCCAGCAGCCAAGATCCAGGGGGCTCGGTGGAAAAACTGTTTTTT. Protein sequence: CASSQDPGGSVEKLFF.

The gene calls are TRBV2 and TRBJ2-7; TRBD2 agrees at 12 bases. Germline-derived CDR1 and CDR2 are SNHLY and FYNNEI. The CDR3 has 20 amino acids. The V segment lost 8 bases and the J segment 5 bases; nucleotides outside the gene matches: 25. CDR3 region: CASEGFRGASGRAEYDEQYF. CDR3 DNA sequence: TGTGCCAGCGAGGGGTTTCGGGGGGCTAGCGGGAGGGCCGAATATGACGAGCAGTACTTC.

V gene TRBV19 combines with J gene TRBJ2-2; D remains ambiguous. Germline loops: CDR1 LNHDA, CDR2 SQIVND (reference sequence). This CDR3 has 14 amino acids. V lost 3 bases and J lost 3, with 8 bases in between. The CDR3 loop is CASSILVDTGELFF. The CDR3 DNA reads as TGTGCCAGTAGTATCCTAGTAGACACCGGGGAGCTGTTTTTT.

The chain combines TRBV11-2 with TRBJ2-3; no clear D gene. The CDR3 length is 13 residues. V lost 1 base to trimming and J lost 5 bases, with 7 bases between them. The germline gives CDR1 SGHAT, CDR2 FQNNGV. CDR3 sequence reads: CASSLAFLDTQYF. CDR3 nucleotides: TGTGCCAGCAGCTTAGCTTTTTTAGATACGCAGTATTTT.

A word on this clone: The sample has other DNA sequences that encode this CDR3 too. The chain carries TRBV6-5 and TRBJ2-1, with D tentatively TRBD2 (7 bases). This CDR3 region has 13 residues. The V gene lost 2 bases and the J gene lost 9 bases, with 11 bases spanning the gap. Germline V lookup: CDR1 MNHEY, CDR2 SVGAGI. In DNA, the CDR3 is TGTGCCAGCAGTTACGGGGGCGGGGGTGAGCAGTTCTTC. As protein: CASSYGGGGEQFF.